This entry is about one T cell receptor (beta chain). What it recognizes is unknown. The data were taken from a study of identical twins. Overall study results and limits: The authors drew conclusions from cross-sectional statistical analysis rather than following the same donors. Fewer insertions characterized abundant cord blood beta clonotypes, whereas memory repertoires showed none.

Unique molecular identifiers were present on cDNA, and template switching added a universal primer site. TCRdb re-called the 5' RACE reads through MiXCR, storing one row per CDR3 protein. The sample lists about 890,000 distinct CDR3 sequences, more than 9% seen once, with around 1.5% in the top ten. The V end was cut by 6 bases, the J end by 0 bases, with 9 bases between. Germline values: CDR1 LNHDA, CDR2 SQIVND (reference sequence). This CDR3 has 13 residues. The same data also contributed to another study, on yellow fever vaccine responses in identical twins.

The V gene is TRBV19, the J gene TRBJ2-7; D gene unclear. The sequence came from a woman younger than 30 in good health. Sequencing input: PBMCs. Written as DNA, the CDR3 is TGTGCCAGTAGGGTCGGTGGCTCCTACGAGCAGTACTTC. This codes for CASRVGGSYEQYF. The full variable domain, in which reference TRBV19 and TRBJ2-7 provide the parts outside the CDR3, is DGGITQSPKYLFRKEGQNVTLSCEQNLNHDAMYWYRQDPGQGLRLIYYSQIVNDFQKGDIAEGYSVSREKKESFPLTVTSAQKNPTAFYLCASRVGGSYEQYFGPGTRLTVT.